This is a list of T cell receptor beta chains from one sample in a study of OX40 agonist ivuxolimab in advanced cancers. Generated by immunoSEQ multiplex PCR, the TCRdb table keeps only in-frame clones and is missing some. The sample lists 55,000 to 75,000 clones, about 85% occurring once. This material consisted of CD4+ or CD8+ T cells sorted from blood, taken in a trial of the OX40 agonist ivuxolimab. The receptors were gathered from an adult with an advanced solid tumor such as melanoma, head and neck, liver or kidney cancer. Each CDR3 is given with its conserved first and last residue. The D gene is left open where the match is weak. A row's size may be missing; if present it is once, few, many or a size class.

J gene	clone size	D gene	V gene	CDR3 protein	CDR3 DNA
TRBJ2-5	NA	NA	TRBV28	CASSLSPRETQYF	TGTGCCAGCAGTTTGTCCCCTCGGGAGACCCAGTACTTC
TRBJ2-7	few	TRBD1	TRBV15	CATSRGGTGAGEQYF	TGTGCCACCAGCAGAGGGGGGACAGGGGCCGGGGAGCAGTACTTC
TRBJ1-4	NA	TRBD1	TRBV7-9	CASSYRDSNEKLFF	TGTGCCAGCAGCTACCGGGACAGTAATGAAAAACTGTTTTTT
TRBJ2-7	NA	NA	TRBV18	CASSPRAEHPYYEQYF	TGTGCCAGCTCACCAAGGGCGGAACACCCCTACTACGAGCAGTACTTC
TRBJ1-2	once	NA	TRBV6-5	CASSEATVHGYTF	TGTGCCAGCAGTGAAGCAACAGTTCATGGCTACACCTTC
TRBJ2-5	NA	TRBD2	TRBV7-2	CASSLGRGEETQYF	TGTGCCAGCAGCTTAGGGCGGGGGGAAGAGACCCAGTACTTC
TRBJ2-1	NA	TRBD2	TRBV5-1	CASSIAGDEQFF	TGCGCCAGCAGCATCGCGGGGGATGAGCAGTTCTTC
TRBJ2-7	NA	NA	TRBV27	CASSLREGLYEQYF	TGTGCCAGCAGTTTAAGAGAGGGGCTCTACGAGCAGTACTTC
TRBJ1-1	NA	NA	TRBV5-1	CASMPGASNTEAFF	TGCGCCAGCATGCCGGGGGCGAGTAACACTGAAGCTTTCTTT
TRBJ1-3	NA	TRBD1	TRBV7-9	CASSPREGAGGNTIYF	TGTGCCAGCAGTCCGAGGGAGGGGGCAGGAGGAAACACCATATATTTT
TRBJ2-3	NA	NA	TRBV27	CASSLGRVTDTQYF	TGTGCCAGCAGTTTGGGAAGGGTCACAGATACGCAGTATTTT
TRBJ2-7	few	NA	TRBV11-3	CASSYTGSQGEQYF	TGTGCCAGCAGCTATACCGGGTCCCAGGGAGAGCAGTACTTC
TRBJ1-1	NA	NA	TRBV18	CASSPVAMNTEAFF	TGTGCCAGCTCACCTGTGGCCATGAACACTGAAGCTTTCTTT